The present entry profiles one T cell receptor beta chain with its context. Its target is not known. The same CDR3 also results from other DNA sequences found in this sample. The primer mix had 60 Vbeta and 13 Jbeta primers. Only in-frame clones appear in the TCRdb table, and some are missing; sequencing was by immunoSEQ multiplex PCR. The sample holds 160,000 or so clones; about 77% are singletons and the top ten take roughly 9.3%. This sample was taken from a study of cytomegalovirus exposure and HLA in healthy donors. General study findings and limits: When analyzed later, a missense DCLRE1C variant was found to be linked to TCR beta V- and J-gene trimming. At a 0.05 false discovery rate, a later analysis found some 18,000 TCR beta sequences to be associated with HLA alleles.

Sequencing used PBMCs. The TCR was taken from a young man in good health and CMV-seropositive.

Here the CDR3 reads CASSRGGDPTEAFF. CDR3 sequence (DNA): TGTGCCAGCAGCAGAGGGGGAGATCCCACTGAAGCTTTCTTT. The chain recombines TRBV6-5 with TRBJ1-1; the D gene is possibly TRBD1 (6 bases). Between the trimmed V and J ends, which lost 6 bases and 4 bases, there was a span of 15 bases. This CDR3 region has 14 residues. From germline, CDR1 is MNHEY and CDR2 SVGAGI.